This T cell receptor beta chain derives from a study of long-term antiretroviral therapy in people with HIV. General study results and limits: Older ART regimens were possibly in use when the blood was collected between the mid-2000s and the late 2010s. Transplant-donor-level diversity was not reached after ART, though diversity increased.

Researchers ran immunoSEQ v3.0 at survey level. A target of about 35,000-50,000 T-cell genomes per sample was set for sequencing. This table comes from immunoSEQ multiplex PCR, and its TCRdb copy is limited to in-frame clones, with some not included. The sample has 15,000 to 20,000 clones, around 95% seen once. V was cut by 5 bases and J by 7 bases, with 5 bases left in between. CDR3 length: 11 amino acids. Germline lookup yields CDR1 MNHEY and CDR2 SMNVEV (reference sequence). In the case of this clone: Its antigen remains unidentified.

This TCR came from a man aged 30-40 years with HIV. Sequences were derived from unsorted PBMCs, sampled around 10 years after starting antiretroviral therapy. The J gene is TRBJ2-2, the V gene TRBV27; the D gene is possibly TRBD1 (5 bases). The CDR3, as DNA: TGTGCCAGCAGTCAGGGCGGGGAGCTGTTTTTT. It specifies CASSQGGELFF.